The sequence of this T cell receptor beta chain was determined in a study of blood T cells in healthy people across ages (dated by TCRdb to 2014 to 2015). General notes on the study: In model experiments, template switching captured roughly one uniquely barcoded TCR beta cDNA molecule for every two T cells. The study measured age-related changes in TCR beta repertoire diversity using deep sequencing normalized with unique cDNA molecular identifiers. The donors were split into four age groups: young (average about 16 years), middle-aged (around 40), aged (about 56) and long-lived (roughly 77). To avoid experimental bias, donors of different ages were spread randomly across the sequencing lanes. For two donors (one aged 18 to 30 and one aged 80 or older), the study analyzed two additional independent replicas of 1 million unique cDNA reads from the same blood draw.

Between the V and J ends, shortened by 1 base and 1 base respectively, the junction contains 22 bases. Counted from cysteine to phenylalanine, this CDR3 has 20 amino acids. CDR3 DNA only is kept here, 60 bases in frame from base 1. The germline V gene gives CDR1 as LGHNA and CDR2 as YSLEER. Receptor libraries were prepared by 5' RACE. Sequenced on an Illumina HiSeq 2500. A second PCR of about 6 to 12 cycles was run with a J-beta primer mix and a sample-barcoded 5' primer. A template-switch 5' adaptor carrying 12 random nucleotides introduced a unique molecular identifier onto each TCR beta cDNA molecule. At least 2.5 million CDR3-containing paired-end reads were obtained from each sample. First-strand cDNA synthesis was performed from all RNA using the Mint cDNA synthesis kit, with priming by a TRBC-specific oligonucleotide. All cDNA was treated with uracil-DNA glycosylase and then went through a first 18-cycle PCR with the universal primers M1SS and BC2_uni_R. As for the authors' bioinformatics: Each sample was normalized by randomly selecting 1 million high-quality reads, each carrying a distinct molecular identifier. Reads with shared molecular identifiers were discarded instead of being binned into consensus sequences. MiTCR, run with a Q25 quality threshold and the strictest error-elimination algorithm, handled CDR3 identification, clonotype clustering and error correction. Lower-bound total TCR beta diversity was estimated with a nonparametric unseen species model using Euler transformation. TCRdb handled the public reads itself, with Q25 trimming in fastp and clone calling in MiXCR, and kept productive beta chains. Each CDR3 protein gets just one entry, which takes the most common genes and DNA from the rows behind it. The V and J calls were determined by TCRdb, not by the authors. The sample table shows roughly 570,000 distinct CDR3 sequences, and roughly 29% are seen once. Approximately 17% of the sample is in the top ten clones.

The donors were roughly 40 Caucasian individuals from Russia, aged about 6 to 95 years, who were systemically healthy. About 9.6 milliliters of peripheral blood were collected from each donor into EDTA-treated Vacutainer tubes. Ficoll-Paque density-gradient centrifugation was used to isolate PBMCs, with at least 6.5 million per sample. Total RNA, at least 5.5 micrograms per sample, was extracted from PBMCs with Trizol reagent. The percentages of naive CD45RAhigh/CD27high T cells were determined by flow cytometry on a PBMC aliquot from every donor. On the study overall, not on this receptor specifically: The percentage of naive T cells measured by flow cytometry correlated strongly with observed TCR beta diversity. Donor CMV infection status was unknown, potentially confounding age-related changes in expanded clonotypes. As age increased, observed TCR beta diversity per million T cells dropped in a roughly linear way, and a significant reduction was already evident by age 40. Bulk unsorted PBMC profiling prevented conclusive comparison of naive and antigen-experienced compartments. Estimates of total diversity based on one million sequenced T cells were considered lower bounds and underestimates. The long-lived group showed more naive CD4+ T cells, fewer expanded clones and increased TCR diversity than the aged group, suggesting age selection.

Regarding this clonotype: Its antigen remains undetermined. One base away there is no much larger clone; base qualities are not given.

The TCR sequence derives from a woman in her sixties or seventies in good health. Sequenced input: blood. The rearrangement combines TRBV4-3 with TRBJ1-4; no confident D gene assignment can be made. The DNA reads TGCGCCAGCAGCCAAGCCTACCTCCGGACGGACCCAAGAACTAATGAAAAACTGTTTTTT. This sequence encodes CASSQAYLRTDPRTNEKLFF.